This T cell receptor beta chain emerged from a study of CD8 T cells in ankylosing spondylitis. This clonotype came up a few times. This CDR3 is built from 15 residues. J lost 2 bases, V lost 5 bases, and 2 bases had no gene match. Per the germline V gene, CDR1 is SGHAT and CDR2 is FQDESV (reference sequence). A single record per CDR3 protein comes from TCRdb applying MiXCR to the 5' RACE reads. Of 200,000 to 300,000 distinct CDR3 sequences detected, approximately 24% appear once; the ten largest clones hold more than 0.6%. Sequencing input: blood, either unsorted or a sorted T cell fraction (not recorded which). The receptor was derived from a male donor with ankylosing spondylitis or in good health (not recorded which). The V call is TRBV11-1, the J call TRBJ2-6; TRBD2 matches 8 bases. CDR3 coding DNA: TGTGCCAGCAGCGTCGGGGGGGCTGGGGCCAACGTCCTGACTTTC. Translation gives CASSVGGAGANVLTF.